This T cell receptor beta chain was identified during a study of human thymus T cells. Generated by immunoSEQ multiplex PCR, the TCRdb table keeps only in-frame clones and is missing some. The table records approximately 71,000 clones, 90% to 95% of them present only once. Resected material from corrective heart surgery provided the thymus tissue analysed. This clone was seen just once. The germline V gene encodes CDR1 GTSNPN and CDR2 SVGIG (reference sequence). This CDR3 is built from 13 residues. Trimming left V 8 bases short and J 3 bases short, with 17 bases between. The receptor comes from a girl under three years old with a congenital heart defect but otherwise immunologically healthy. The sequencing input was thymus tissue. The chain joins TRBV30 to TRBJ2-7; D is unclear. The chain's CDR3 is CARKQFLIYEQYF. CDR3 coding DNA: TGTGCCCGGAAACAGTTCCTCATCTACGAGCAGTACTTC.